This T cell receptor (beta chain) appears in the sequencing data of a study of blood T cells in healthy people across ages. Through a sample-barcoded 5' primer and a J-beta primer mix, a second PCR was run for about 6 to 11 cycles. Each cDNA molecule received a tag from a template-switch adaptor that had 12 random nucleotides. TCRdb reanalysed the 5' RACE reads using MiXCR and keeps one entry per CDR3 protein. The table lists about 1.8 million distinct CDR3 sequences, around 50% of them singletons. CDR1 MDHEN and CDR2 SYDVKM come from the germline V gene. The CDR3 totals 13 residues. The chain joins TRBV28 to TRBJ2-4; the D gene is possibly TRBD1 (6 bases). The J call is uncertain, as TRBJ2-7 better fits the DNA end. The sequenced sample was blood. The sequence was collected from a woman between 40 and 55 years old in good health. The CDR3 nucleotides read TGTGCCAGCGAGGACAGCCTAATCTACGAGCAGTACTTC. Translating it yields CASEDSLIYEQYF.